The 16 T cell receptor beta chains reported below all come from one sample, sequenced in a study of T cell responses to AZD1222 COVID-19 vaccine. The method was immunoSEQ multiplex PCR; TCRdb's version includes in-frame clones alone and lacks a portion of them. The data hold about 180,000 clones, with around 90% observed a single time. The material was peripheral blood, obtained 28 days after the second AZD1222 dose. These receptors were taken from an adult who received the AZD1222 COVID-19 vaccine.

V and J are TRBV7-9 and TRBJ1-1; maybe TRBD1 (6 bases). Germline loops: CDR1 SEHNR, CDR2 FQNEAQ (reference sequence). The CDR3 contains 14 residues. The ends were cut back, 0 bases at V and 3 bases at J, with 8 bases in the middle. The CDR3 DNA sequence: TGTGCCAGCAGCTTAGCCAGGGGATACACTGAAGCTTTCTTT. Protein product: CASSLARGYTEAFF.

This chain uses TRBV12-3 or TRBV12-4 with TRBJ1-2; D unclear. The CDR3 spans 12 residues. Trimming pared 5 bases from V and 7 bases from J, leaving 11 bases between. CDR3 sequence reads: CASSPRVGGYTF. The CDR3 region has the DNA TGTGCCAGCAGTCCCCGGGTTGGTGGCTACACCTTC.

The CDR3 reads CASRGGGSGRSNEQFF. In nucleotides, the CDR3 is TGTGCCAGCAGAGGCGGAGGAAGCGGGCGGTCCAATGAGCAGTTCTTC. The chain recombines TRBV28 with TRBJ2-1, with D perhaps TRBD2 (6 bases). The V and J ends lost 6 bases and 6 bases respectively, with 21 bases between them. The CDR3 length is 16 residues. Germline lookup yields CDR1 MDHEN and CDR2 SYDVKM.

The gene calls are TRBV29-1 and TRBJ2-7, with 10 nucleotides matching TRBD1. V shed 6 bases, J shed 3 bases, and the junction held 14 bases outside the gene matches. Looked up from germline, CDR1 is SQVTM and CDR2 is ANQGSEA. This CDR3 has 16 amino acids. CDR3 amino acids: CSVSRDRGFGIYEQYF. The CDR3 coding sequence is TGCAGCGTCTCTCGGGACAGGGGTTTCGGCATCTACGAGCAGTACTTC.

This clone was picked up one time. The chain carries TRBV12-3 or TRBV12-4 and TRBJ1-2; no clear D gene. The CDR3 loop spans 13 amino acids. V was clipped by 3 bases and J by 0 bases, with 5 bases between them. Written as DNA, the CDR3 is TGTGCCAGCAGTTTCATTGCTAACTATGGCTACACCTTC. Translation gives CASSFIANYGYTF.

The genes are TRBV2 and TRBJ1-6, with D unresolved. V was trimmed by 7 bases and J by 6 bases, leaving 13 bases between them. Germline-derived CDR1 and CDR2 are SNHLY and FYNNEI. The CDR3 length is 14 residues. This CDR3 is CASTTSVINSPLHF. The CDR3 nucleotides read TGTGCCAGCACCACGTCCGTTATTAATTCACCCCTCCACTTT. Combining the CDR3 with reference TRBV2 and TRBJ1-6 gives the whole variable domain EPEVTQTPSHQVTQMGQEVILRCVPISNHLYFYWYRQILGQKVEFLVSFYNNEISEKSEIFDDQFSVERPDGSNFTLKIRSTKLEDSAMYFCASTTSVINSPLHFGNGTRLTVT.

The chain joins TRBV28 to TRBJ2-3; unclear D gene. There are 15 residues in the CDR3. V was pared by 6 bases and J by 0 bases, with 13 bases between. Germline lookup yields CDR1 MDHEN and CDR2 SYDVKM. CDR3 in amino acids: CASSPYGPSTDTQYF. The CDR3 DNA sequence: TGTGCCAGCAGCCCCTACGGGCCTAGCACAGATACGCAGTATTTT.

The chain uses TRBV5-1 and TRBJ2-3; D is unclear. V was trimmed by 1 base and J by 3 bases, leaving 6 bases between them. The CDR3 is 13 residues long. Germline CDR1 reads SGHRS; CDR2 reads YFSETQ. CDR3 loop: CASSLLATDTQYF. CDR3 bases: TGCGCCAGCAGCTTGTTGGCAACAGATACGCAGTATTTT.

The chain combines TRBV24-1 with TRBJ1-2; TRBD1 aligns across 8 bases. Trimming cost V 4 bases and J 9 bases; bases outside gene matches: 6. This CDR3 contains 13 residues. The germline CDR1 and CDR2 sequences are KGHDR and SFDVKD. As DNA, the CDR3 is TGTGCCACCAGTGACCTAACAGGGGGGAGCTACACCTTC. Its protein is CATSDLTGGSYTF.

The chain couples TRBV7-2 to TRBJ2-1, with a weak D call TRBD2 (5 bases). V was trimmed by 5 bases and J by 10 bases, leaving 21 bases between them. The CDR3 spans 15 residues. The germline CDR1 and CDR2 sequences are SGHTA and FQGNSA. CDR3 region: CASSEDLNRYGEQFF. CDR3 DNA: TGTGCCAGCAGCGAGGACTTGAACCGTTATGGGGAGCAGTTCTTC.

The chain employs TRBV30 and TRBJ1-3; D is unresolved. Germline CDR1 reads GTSNPN; CDR2 reads SVGIG (reference sequence). Trimming cost V 3 bases and J 0 bases, with 6 bases left between them. This CDR3 is built from 13 residues. In DNA form, the CDR3 reads TGTGCCTGGAGGACCGCCTCTGGAAACACCATATATTTT. This sequence encodes CAWRTASGNTIYF.

The genes are TRBV7-2 and TRBJ1-2; D not certain. Per germline, CDR1 SGHTA and CDR2 FQGNSA. V was cut by 5 bases and J by 5 bases, with 15 bases left in between. This CDR3 is 14 amino acids long. The CDR3 loop reads CASSPGSQAYGYTF. The CDR3, as DNA: TGTGCCAGCAGCCCTGGGAGTCAGGCATATGGCTACACCTTC.

CDR3 amino acids: CASSRGDPNEKLFF. The CDR3 DNA follows: TGTGCCAGCAGCCGCGGGGACCCCAATGAAAAACTGTTTTTT. This chain uses TRBV6-5 with TRBJ1-4; D is possibly TRBD1 (5 bases). CDR1 and CDR2 (germline): MNHEY, SVGAGI. V dropped 6 bases and J dropped 5 bases, with 13 bases sitting between them. The CDR3 length is 14 residues.

The chain is built from TRBV3-1 (or the pseudogene TRBV3-2) and TRBJ2-1; no reliable D call. CDR1 is LGHDT, CDR2 YNNKEL, per germline (reference sequence). V dropped 2 bases and J dropped 9 bases, with 5 bases sitting between them. The CDR3 length is 11 residues. DNA of the CDR3: TGTGCCAGCAGCCAAAGCCGTGAGCAGTTCTTC. It codes for CASSQSREQFF.

DNA of the CDR3: TGTGCCAGCAGTCCATACAGGGGGCTCTCTGGGGAGCTGTTTTTT. Its translation is CASSPYRGLSGELFF. J is TRBJ2-2 and V is TRBV28; 9 bases line up with TRBD1. The junction had 9 bases not matched to a gene; V was cut back by 5 bases and J by 8 bases. In germline, CDR1 is MDHEN, CDR2 SYDVKM. The CDR3 totals 15 residues.

The chain carries TRBV6-6 and TRBJ2-7; the D is unclear. The CDR3 length is 11 residues. Trimming left V 6 bases short and J 3 bases short, with 6 bases between. Per germline, CDR1 MNHNY and CDR2 SVGAGI (reference sequence). CDR3 sequence: CASSGGYEQYF. In DNA form, the CDR3 reads TGTGCCAGCAGCGGCGGCTACGAGCAGTACTTC.